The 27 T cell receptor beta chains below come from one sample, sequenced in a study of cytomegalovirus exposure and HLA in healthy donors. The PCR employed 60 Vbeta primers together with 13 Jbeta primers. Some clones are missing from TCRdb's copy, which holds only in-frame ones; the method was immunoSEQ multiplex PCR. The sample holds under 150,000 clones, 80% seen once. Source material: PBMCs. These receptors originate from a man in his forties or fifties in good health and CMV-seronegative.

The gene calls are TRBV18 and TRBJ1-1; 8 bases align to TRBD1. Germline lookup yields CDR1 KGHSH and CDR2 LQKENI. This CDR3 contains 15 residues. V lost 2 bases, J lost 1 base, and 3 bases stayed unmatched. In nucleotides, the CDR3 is TGTGCCAGCTCACCATCGACAGGGGCGAACACTGAAGCTTTCTTT. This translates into CASSPSTGANTEAFF. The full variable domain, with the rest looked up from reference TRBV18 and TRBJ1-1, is NAGVMQNPRHLVRRRGQEARLRCSPMKGHSHVYWYRQLPEEGLKFMVYLQKENIIDESGMPKERFSAEFPKEGPSILRIQQVVRGDSAAYFCASSPSTGANTEAFFGQGTRLTVV.

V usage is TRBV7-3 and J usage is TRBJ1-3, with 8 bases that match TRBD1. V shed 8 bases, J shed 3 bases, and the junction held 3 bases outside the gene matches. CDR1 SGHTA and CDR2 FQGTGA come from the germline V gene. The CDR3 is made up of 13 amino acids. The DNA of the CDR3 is TGTGCCAGCGGGACAGGAATTGGAAACACCATATATTTT. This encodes CASGTGIGNTIYF. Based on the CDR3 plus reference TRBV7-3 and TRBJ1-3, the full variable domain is GAGVSQTPSNKVTEKGKYVELRCDPISGHTALYWYRQSLGQGPEFLIYFQGTGAADDSGLPNDRFFAVRPEGSVSTLKIQRTERGDSAVYLCASGTGIGNTIYFGEGSWLTVV.

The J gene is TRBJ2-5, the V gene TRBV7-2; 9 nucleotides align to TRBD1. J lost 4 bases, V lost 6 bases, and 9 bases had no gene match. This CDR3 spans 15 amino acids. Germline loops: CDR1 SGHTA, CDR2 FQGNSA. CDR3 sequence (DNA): TGTGCCAGCAGTCAACAGGGGACAGGGCCAGAGACCCAGTACTTC. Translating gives CASSQQGTGPETQYF.

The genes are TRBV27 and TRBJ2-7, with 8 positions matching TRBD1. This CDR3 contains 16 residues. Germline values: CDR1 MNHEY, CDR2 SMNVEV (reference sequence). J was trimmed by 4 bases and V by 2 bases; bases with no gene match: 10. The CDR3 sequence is CASSLHSGGDSYEQYF. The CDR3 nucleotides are TGTGCCAGCAGTTTACACTCAGGGGGCGACTCATACGAGCAGTACTTC.

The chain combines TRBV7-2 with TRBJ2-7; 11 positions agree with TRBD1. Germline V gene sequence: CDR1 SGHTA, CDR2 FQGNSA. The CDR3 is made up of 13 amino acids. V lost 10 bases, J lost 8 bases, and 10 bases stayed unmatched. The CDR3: CAIRTGTGGKQYF. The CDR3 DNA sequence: TGTGCCATCAGAACCGGGACAGGGGGTAAGCAGTACTTC. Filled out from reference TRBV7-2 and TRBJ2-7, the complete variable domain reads GAGVSQSPSNKVTEKGKDVELRCDPISGHTALYWYRQSLGQGLEFLIYFQGNSAPDKSGLPSDRFSAERTGGSVSTLTIQRTQQEDSAVYLCAIRTGTGGKQYFGPGTRLTVT.

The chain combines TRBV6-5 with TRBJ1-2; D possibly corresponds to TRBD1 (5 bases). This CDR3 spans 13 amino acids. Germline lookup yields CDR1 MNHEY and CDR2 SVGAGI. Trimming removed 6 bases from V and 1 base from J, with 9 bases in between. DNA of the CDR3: TGTGCCAGCAGGCGACAGTTTAACTATGGCTACACCTTC. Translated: CASRRQFNYGYTF.

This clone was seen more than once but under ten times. The CDR3 DNA is TGTGCCAGTAGTCTCCGAGCGGGGTCTAGCACAGATACGCAGTATTTT. Residues: CASSLRAGSSTDTQYF. The rearrangement uses TRBV19 and TRBJ2-3; TRBD2 aligns across 7 bases. The germline V gene encodes CDR1 LNHDA and CDR2 SQIVND (reference sequence). J gave up 0 bases and V 5 bases, and 8 bases lay outside the gene matches. This CDR3 spans 16 amino acids.

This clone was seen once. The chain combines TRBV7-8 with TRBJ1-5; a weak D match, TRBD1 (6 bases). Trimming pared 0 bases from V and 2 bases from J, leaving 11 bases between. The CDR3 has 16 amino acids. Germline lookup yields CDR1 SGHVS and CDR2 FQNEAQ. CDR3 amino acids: CASSLAQGGGNQPQHF. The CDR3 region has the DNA TGTGCCAGCAGCTTAGCACAGGGTGGAGGCAATCAGCCCCAGCATTTT.

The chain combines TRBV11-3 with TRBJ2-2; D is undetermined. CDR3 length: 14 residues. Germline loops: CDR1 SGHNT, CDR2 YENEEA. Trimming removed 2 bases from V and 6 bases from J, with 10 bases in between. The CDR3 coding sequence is TGTGCCAGCAGCTTAAGAAGTGAGGCCGGGGAGCTGTTTTTT. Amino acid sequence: CASSLRSEAGELFF.

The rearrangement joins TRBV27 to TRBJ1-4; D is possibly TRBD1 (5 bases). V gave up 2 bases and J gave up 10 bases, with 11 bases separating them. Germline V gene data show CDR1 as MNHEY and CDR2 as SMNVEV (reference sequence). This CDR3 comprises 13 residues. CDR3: CASSLDRRGKLFF. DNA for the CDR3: TGTGCCAGCAGTTTAGATCGGAGGGGAAAACTGTTTTTT.

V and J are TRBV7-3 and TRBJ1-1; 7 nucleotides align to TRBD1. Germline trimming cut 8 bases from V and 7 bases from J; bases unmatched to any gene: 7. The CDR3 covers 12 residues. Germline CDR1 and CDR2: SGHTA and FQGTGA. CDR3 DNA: TGTGCCAGCTCGAGGGGGCCGGATGAAGCTTTCTTT. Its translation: CASSRGPDEAFF.

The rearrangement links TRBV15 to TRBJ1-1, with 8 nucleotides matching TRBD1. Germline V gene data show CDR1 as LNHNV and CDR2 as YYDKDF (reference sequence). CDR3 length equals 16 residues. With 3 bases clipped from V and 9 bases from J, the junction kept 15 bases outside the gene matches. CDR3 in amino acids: CATSRNRARGLSQAFF. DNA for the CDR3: TGTGCCACCAGCAGGAACCGGGCCAGGGGGCTCAGTCAAGCTTTCTTT.

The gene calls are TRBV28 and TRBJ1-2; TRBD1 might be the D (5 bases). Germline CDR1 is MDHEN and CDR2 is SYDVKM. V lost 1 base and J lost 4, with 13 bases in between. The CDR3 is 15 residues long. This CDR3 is CASSLSAGEFYGYTF. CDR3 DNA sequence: TGTGCCAGCAGTTTATCGGCGGGGGAATTCTATGGCTACACCTTC.

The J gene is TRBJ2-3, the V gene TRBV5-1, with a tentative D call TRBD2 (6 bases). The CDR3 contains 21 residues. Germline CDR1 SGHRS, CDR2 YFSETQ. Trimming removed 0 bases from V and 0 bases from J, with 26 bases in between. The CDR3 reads CASSLAVGYAGTVSSTDTQYF. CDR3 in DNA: TGCGCCAGCAGCTTGGCGGTGGGATATGCGGGGACGGTCTCTAGCACAGATACGCAGTATTTT.

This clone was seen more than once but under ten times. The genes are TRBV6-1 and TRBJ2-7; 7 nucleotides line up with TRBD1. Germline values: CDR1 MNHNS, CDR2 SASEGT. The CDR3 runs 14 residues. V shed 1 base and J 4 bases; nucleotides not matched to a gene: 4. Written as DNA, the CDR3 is TGTGCCAGCAGTGAAGGGCAGGGGGTTTACGAGCAGTACTTC. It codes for CASSEGQGVYEQYF.

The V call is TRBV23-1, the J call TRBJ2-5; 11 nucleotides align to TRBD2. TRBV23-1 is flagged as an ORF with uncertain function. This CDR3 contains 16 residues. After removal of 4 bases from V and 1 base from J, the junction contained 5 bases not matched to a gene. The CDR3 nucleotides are TGCGCCAGCAGTCGAAGGACTAGCGGGTTCCAAGAGACCCAGTACTTC. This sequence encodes CASSRRTSGFQETQYF.

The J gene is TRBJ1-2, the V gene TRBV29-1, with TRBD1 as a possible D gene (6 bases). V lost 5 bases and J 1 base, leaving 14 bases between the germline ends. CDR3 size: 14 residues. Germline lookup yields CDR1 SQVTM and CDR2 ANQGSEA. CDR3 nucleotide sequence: TGCAGCGTTATTCTTAACAGGGATAACTATGGCTACACCTTC. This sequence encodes CSVILNRDNYGYTF.

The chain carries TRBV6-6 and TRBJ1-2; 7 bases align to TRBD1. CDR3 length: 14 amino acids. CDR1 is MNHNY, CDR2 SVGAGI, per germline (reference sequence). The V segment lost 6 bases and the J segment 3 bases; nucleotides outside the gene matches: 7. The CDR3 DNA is TGTGCCAGCAGCCAGACAGGGTTGGACTATGGCTACACCTTC. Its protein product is CASSQTGLDYGYTF.

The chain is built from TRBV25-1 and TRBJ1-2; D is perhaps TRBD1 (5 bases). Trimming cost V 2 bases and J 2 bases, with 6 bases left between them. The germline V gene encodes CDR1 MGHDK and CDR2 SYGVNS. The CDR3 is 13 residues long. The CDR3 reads CASSEGGNYGYTF. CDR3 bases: TGTGCCAGCAGTGAAGGGGGGAACTATGGCTACACCTTC.

For the CDR3, the DNA is TGTGCCAGCCATCTTTCGGGGAACACCGGGGAGCTGTTTTTT. It is translated as CASHLSGNTGELFF. V is TRBV7-2 and J is TRBJ2-2, with no clear D. From germline, CDR1 is SGHTA and CDR2 FQGNSA. V lost 8 bases and J 1 base, leaving 11 bases between the germline ends. CDR3 length: 14 residues.

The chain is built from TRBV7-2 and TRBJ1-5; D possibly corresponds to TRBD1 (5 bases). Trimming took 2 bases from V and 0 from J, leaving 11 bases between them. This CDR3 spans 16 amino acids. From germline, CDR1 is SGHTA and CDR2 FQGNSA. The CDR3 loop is CASSLPADTSNQPQHF. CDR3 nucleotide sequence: TGTGCCAGCAGCTTACCGGCGGACACTAGCAATCAGCCCCAGCATTTT.

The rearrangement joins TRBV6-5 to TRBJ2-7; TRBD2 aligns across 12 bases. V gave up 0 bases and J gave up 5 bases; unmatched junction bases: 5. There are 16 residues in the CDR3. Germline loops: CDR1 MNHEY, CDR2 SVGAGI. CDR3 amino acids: CASSYSPSGRANEQYF. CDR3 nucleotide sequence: TGTGCCAGCAGTTACTCTCCTAGCGGGAGGGCGAACGAGCAGTACTTC.

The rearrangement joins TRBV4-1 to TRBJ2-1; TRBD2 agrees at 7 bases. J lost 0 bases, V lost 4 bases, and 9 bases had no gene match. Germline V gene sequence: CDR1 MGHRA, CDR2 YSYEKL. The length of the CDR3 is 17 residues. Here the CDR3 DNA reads TGCGCCAGCAGCCCCCTAATAGCGGGTCGCTCCTACAATGAGCAGTTCTTC. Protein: CASSPLIAGRSYNEQFF.

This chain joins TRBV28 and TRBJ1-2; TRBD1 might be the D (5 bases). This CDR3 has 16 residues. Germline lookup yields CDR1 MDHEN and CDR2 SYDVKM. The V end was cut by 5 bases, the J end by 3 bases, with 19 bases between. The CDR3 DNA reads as TGTGCCAGCAGTACCCGTTCACAGGCCCGGGACTATGGCTACACCTTC. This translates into CASSTRSQARDYGYTF.

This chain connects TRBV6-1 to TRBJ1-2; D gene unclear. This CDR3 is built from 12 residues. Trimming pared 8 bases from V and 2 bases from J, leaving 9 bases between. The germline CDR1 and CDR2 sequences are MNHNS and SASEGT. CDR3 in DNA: TGTGCCAGCTCCTTGGAGAACTATGGCTACACCTTC. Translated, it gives CASSLENYGYTF.

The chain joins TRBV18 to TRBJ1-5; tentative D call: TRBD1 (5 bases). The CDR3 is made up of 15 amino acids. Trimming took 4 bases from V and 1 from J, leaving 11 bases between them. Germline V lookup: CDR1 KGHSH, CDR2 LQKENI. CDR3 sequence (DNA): TGTGCCAGCTCACTCACCGGGGGAAGCAATCAGCCCCAGCATTTT. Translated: CASSLTGGSNQPQHF.

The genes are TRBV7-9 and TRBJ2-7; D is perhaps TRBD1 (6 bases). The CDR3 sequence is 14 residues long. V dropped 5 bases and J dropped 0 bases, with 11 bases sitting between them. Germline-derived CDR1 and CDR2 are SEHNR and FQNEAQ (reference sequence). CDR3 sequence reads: CASSQTGLSYEQYF. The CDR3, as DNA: TGTGCCAGCAGCCAGACAGGACTCTCCTACGAGCAGTACTTC. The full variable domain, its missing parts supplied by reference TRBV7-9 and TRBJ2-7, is DTGVSQNPRHKITKRGQNVTFRCDPISEHNRLYWYRQTLGQGPEFLTYFQNEAQLEKSRLLSDRFSAERPKGSFSTLEIQRTEQGDSAMYLCASSQTGLSYEQYFGPGTRLTVT.